The rows below give T cell receptor beta chains drawn from one sample of a study of blood T cell repertoires in COVID-19. Here immunoSEQ multiplex PCR was the method, and the copy in TCRdb shows in-frame clones only, minus some. The profile shows over 300,000 clones, more than 70% of them singletons. Sample: peripheral blood. Receptors originate from a woman aged 45 to 65 with acute or convalescent COVID-19. Each CDR3 is given with its conserved first and last residue. The order of the fields is J gene, clone size, D gene, V gene, CDR3 protein. The D gene is left open where the match is weak. For some rows the clone size is stated as once, few or many, or as a class when expanded; others skip it.

J: TRBJ1-5; size: .; D: .; V: TRBV10-3; CDR3: CAISEITGDGYQPQHF
J: TRBJ2-4; size: once; D: TRBD1; V: TRBV27; CDR3: CASSSHTGEAKNIQYF
J: TRBJ2-3; size: few; D: TRBD2; V: TRBV9; CDR3: CASSPRRGRATDTQYF
J: TRBJ2-5; size: .; D: .; V: TRBV7-2; CDR3: CASTLEGQGWGQETQYF
J: TRBJ2-3; size: few; D: TRBD1; V: TRBV7-3; CDR3: CASSLGTGAEDTQYF
J: TRBJ1-5; size: .; D: .; V: TRBV10-3; CDR3: CAISESSRASQPQHF
J: TRBJ1-2; size: .; D: .; V: TRBV9; CDR3: CASSATSNYGYTF
J: TRBJ1-2; size: once; D: .; V: TRBV9; CDR3: CASSVASVMRDYTF
J: TRBJ1-1; size: .; D: TRBD1; V: TRBV6-5; CDR3: CASTGDRWKNTEAFF
J: TRBJ1-3; size: .; D: .; V: TRBV3-1/TRBV3-2; CDR3: CASSHWDTTSGNTIYF
J: TRBJ2-7; size: few; D: .; V: TRBV2; CDR3: CATQQGPYEQYF
J: TRBJ2-5; size: .; D: TRBD1; V: TRBV9; CDR3: CASSVEGTGEETQYF
J: TRBJ2-3; size: .; D: .; V: TRBV7-2; CDR3: CASSLSGPPTDTQYF
J: TRBJ2-7; size: .; D: .; V: TRBV27; CDR3: CASSLSLAYEQYF
J: TRBJ2-5; size: .; D: TRBD2; V: TRBV4-2; CDR3: CASSQDGSSGRIQETQYF
J: TRBJ2-3; size: .; D: TRBD2; V: TRBV27; CDR3: CASRQRGGTTDTQYF
J: TRBJ1-1; size: .; D: .; V: TRBV7-2; CDR3: CASSLVTGIYTEAFF
J: TRBJ2-1; size: .; D: .; V: TRBV21-1; CDR3: CATLPGQTYNEQFF
J: TRBJ1-2; size: .; D: TRBD1; V: TRBV4-1; CDR3: CASSQGWQGVGGYTF
J: TRBJ1-5; size: .; D: TRBD1; V: TRBV4-1; CDR3: CASSQDRGQPQHF
J: TRBJ1-5; size: .; D: .; V: TRBV10-3; CDR3: CAISEQISNQPQHF
J: TRBJ2-7; size: .; D: TRBD2; V: TRBV7-8; CDR3: CASSGTSGNEQYF
J: TRBJ2-1; size: .; D: TRBD1; V: TRBV9; CDR3: CASSATTGNEQFF
J: TRBJ1-1; size: .; D: .; V: TRBV21-1; CDR3: CASSKAGEGAFF
J: TRBJ2-5; size: .; D: TRBD1; V: TRBV9; CDR3: CASSPLWDRQETQYF
J: TRBJ2-2; size: few; D: .; V: TRBV28; CDR3: CASSYLPTGELFF
J: TRBJ1-2; size: few; D: TRBD1; V: TRBV7-3; CDR3: CASSLRPGQALYGYTF
J: TRBJ2-1; size: .; D: TRBD2; V: TRBV30; CDR3: CAWISTLLAGGYRISYNEQFF
J: TRBJ2-7; size: .; D: TRBD2; V: TRBV5-1; CDR3: CASSFTSGRGYEQYF
J: TRBJ1-2; size: .; D: .; V: TRBV27; CDR3: CASSRDRIPNYGYTF
J: TRBJ2-5; size: .; D: TRBD1; V: TRBV28; CDR3: CASSLIGQTGQETQYF
J: TRBJ1-6; size: many; D: .; V: TRBV4-1; CDR3: CASSNLPGGRGYSPLHF
J: TRBJ1-2; size: few; D: TRBD1; V: TRBV5-1; CDR3: CASSFSGGPNLYGYTF
J: TRBJ1-5; size: .; D: .; V: TRBV27; CDR3: CASSLSGDNQPQHF
J: TRBJ2-7; size: .; D: TRBD2; V: TRBV19; CDR3: CASSTGLAGTYEQYF
J: TRBJ2-5; size: .; D: .; V: TRBV2; CDR3: CASSVSGLGTQYF
J: TRBJ2-1; size: .; D: TRBD2; V: TRBV7-9; CDR3: CASSSPLTSGSADEQFF
J: TRBJ1-5; size: .; D: .; V: TRBV6-5; CDR3: CASSSTTVSNQPQHF
J: TRBJ1-1; size: once; D: TRBD1; V: TRBV13; CDR3: CASSLYTGGTEAFF
J: TRBJ1-6; size: .; D: .; V: TRBV27; CDR3: CASHLGYSLEANSPLHF
J: TRBJ2-3; size: few; D: TRBD1; V: TRBV9; CDR3: CASSGRDSYSGSTDTQYF
J: TRBJ1-1; size: .; D: .; V: TRBV14; CDR3: CASREQANTEAFF
J: TRBJ2-5; size: .; D: TRBD1; V: TRBV5-1; CDR3: CASSGTGGLSETQYF
J: TRBJ1-6; size: .; D: .; V: TRBV2; CDR3: CASSDIQKRNSPLHF
J: TRBJ1-1; size: .; D: .; V: TRBV6-5; CDR3: CASSYLGGMNTEAFF
J: TRBJ2-7; size: few; D: TRBD1; V: TRBV28; CDR3: CASAKPIQGMIRVAQYF
J: TRBJ1-1; size: .; D: .; V: TRBV19; CDR3: CASRDRNTEAFF
J: TRBJ2-5; size: once; D: TRBD2; V: TRBV7-3; CDR3: CASGGGPGETQYF
J: TRBJ1-5; size: .; D: TRBD1; V: TRBV28; CDR3: CASSSPGGQGDQPQHF
J: TRBJ2-5; size: .; D: TRBD2; V: TRBV4-3; CDR3: CASSQGTSVQETQYF
J: TRBJ2-7; size: .; D: TRBD2; V: TRBV6-2/TRBV6-3; CDR3: CASSYLAGNPSTMSYEQYF
J: TRBJ2-7; size: .; D: .; V: TRBV15; CDR3: CATSSGVEQYF
J: TRBJ2-7; size: .; D: TRBD2; V: TRBV28; CDR3: CASSSRGDLGYEQYF
J: TRBJ1-6; size: once; D: TRBD1; V: TRBV19; CDR3: CASGTGVGSPLHF